Following are 20 T cell receptor beta chains from one sample sequenced in a study of long-term antiretroviral therapy in people with HIV. Version v3.0 of the immunoSEQ assay was performed at survey level. Here immunoSEQ multiplex PCR was the method, and the copy in TCRdb shows in-frame clones only, minus some. The repertoire includes 42,000 or so clones, 75% to 90% of them detected once, and under 7.5% sits in the top ten. The sample in question was unsorted PBMCs, obtained 3.1 years after starting antiretroviral therapy. The receptors originated from a woman between 50 and 59 years old with HIV.

The chain uses TRBV19 and TRBJ2-1; D remains unclear. V lost 1 base, J lost 8 bases, and 6 bases lay in between. The CDR3 has 12 amino acids. Germline V gives CDR1 LNHDA, CDR2 SQIVND (reference sequence). The CDR3 region is CASSIGWDEQFF. DNA of the CDR3: TGTGCCAGTAGTATAGGGTGGGATGAGCAGTTCTTC.

The V gene is TRBV5-1, the J gene TRBJ2-7, with 7 bases lining up with TRBD1. Germline V gene sequence: CDR1 SGHRS, CDR2 YFSETQ. This CDR3 is built from 16 residues. Trimming took 2 bases from V and 3 from J; bases not matched to a gene: 11. The CDR3 spells CASSFQPKGANYEQYF. CDR3 DNA sequence: TGCGCCAGCAGCTTTCAGCCCAAGGGGGCCAACTACGAGCAGTACTTC.

This chain links TRBV5-1 with TRBJ1-4; D is unclear. V was cut by 4 bases and J by 0 bases, with 10 bases left in between. The CDR3 sequence is 15 residues long. Germline V gives CDR1 SGHRS, CDR2 YFSETQ. The CDR3: CASSPDPSTNEKLFF. CDR3 bases: TGCGCCAGCAGCCCGGATCCATCAACTAATGAAAAACTGTTTTTT.

The CDR3 loop reads CASMADRGAYGYTF. CDR3 bases: TGTGCCAGCATGGCGGACAGGGGGGCCTATGGCTACACCTTC. This chain joins TRBV6-1 and TRBJ1-2, with 10 positions matching TRBD1. Germline CDR1 reads MNHNS; CDR2 reads SASEGT. The CDR3 totals 14 residues. The V gene end was trimmed by 7 bases and the J gene end by 4 bases; junction bases not matched to a gene: 6.

The rearrangement links TRBV30 to TRBJ2-3; no firm D call. The CDR3 consists of 11 residues. The germline gives CDR1 GTSNPN, CDR2 SVGIG (reference sequence). Trimming cost V 4 bases and J 4 bases, with 6 bases left between them. CDR3 in DNA: TGTGCCTGGATTTCCCCAGATACGCAGTATTTT. This translates into CAWISPDTQYF.

CDR3 sequence: CASSQRQASSSYNSPLHF. CDR3 nucleotide sequence: TGTGCCAGCAGCCAAAGACAGGCCTCCAGCTCCTATAATTCACCCCTCCACTTT. The rearrangement joins TRBV14 to TRBJ1-6; tentatively, D is TRBD1 (6 bases). Germline assignment: CDR1 SGHDN and CDR2 FVKESK. The V end lost 2 bases, the J end lost 0 bases, and 14 bases lay between the germline ends. CDR3 length: 18 amino acids.

The V call is TRBV5-4, the J call TRBJ2-5; a possible D gene is TRBD1 (6 bases). V shed 0 bases and J shed 3 bases, with 18 bases lying between them. The length of the CDR3 is 17 residues. From germline, CDR1 is SGHNT and CDR2 YYREEE (reference sequence). DNA of the CDR3: TGTGCCAGCAGCTTGGATTCCGGACAGTTTAGGGAAGAGACCCAGTACTTC. Translating gives CASSLDSGQFREETQYF.

The V and J genes are TRBV19 and TRBJ1-4; no clear D gene. CDR1 LNHDA and CDR2 SQIVND come from the germline V gene (reference sequence). V gave up 7 bases and J gave up 4 bases, with 13 bases separating them. This CDR3 has 14 amino acids. The CDR3 coding sequence is TGTGCCAGTACCGATCGGACCCTTAATGAAAAACTGTTTTTT. Its protein is CASTDRTLNEKLFF. Variable domain in full (rest from reference TRBV19 and TRBJ1-4): DGGITQSPKYLFRKEGQNVTLSCEQNLNHDAMYWYRQDPGQGLRLIYYSQIVNDFQKGDIAEGYSVSREKKESFPLTVTSAQKNPTAFYLCASTDRTLNEKLFFGSGTQLSVL.

The chain is built from TRBV29-1 and TRBJ1-2; no definite D call. The CDR3 loop spans 14 amino acids. V lost 2 bases to trimming and J lost 4 bases, with 14 bases between them. Germline assignment: CDR1 SQVTM and CDR2 ANQGSEA. CDR3 coding DNA: TGCAGCGTTGAAAGGGAGAGTTTCGGCTATGGCTACACCTTC. It encodes CSVERESFGYGYTF.

This clone was recorded once. V is TRBV27 and J is TRBJ2-5; 10 nucleotides line up with TRBD2. This CDR3 has 16 amino acids. Germline trimming cut 6 bases from V and 4 bases from J; bases unmatched to any gene: 11. Germline CDR1 and CDR2: MNHEY and SMNVEV (reference sequence). CDR3 loop: CASSLRLAGAGETQYF. DNA for the CDR3: TGTGCCAGCAGCCTGCGCCTAGCGGGGGCCGGAGAGACCCAGTACTTC.

J is TRBJ1-3 and V is TRBV5-6; the match to TRBD1 covers 9 bases. The CDR3 spans 17 residues. After removal of 3 bases from V and 2 bases from J, the junction contained 9 bases not matched to a gene. Per the germline V gene, CDR1 is SGHDT and CDR2 is YYEEEE. DNA for the CDR3: TGTGCCAGCAGCTCCTGGACAGGGGAAGGAGCTGGAAACACCATATATTTT. It encodes CASSSWTGEGAGNTIYF.

The rearrangement links TRBV5-1 to TRBJ2-3; maybe TRBD1 (5 bases). From germline, CDR1 is SGHRS and CDR2 YFSETQ. V was shortened by 0 bases and J by 0 bases, with 5 bases between the two germline ends. The CDR3 runs 14 residues. CDR3 sequence: CASSLAGSTDTQYF. The CDR3 DNA follows: TGCGCCAGCAGCTTGGCAGGGAGCACAGATACGCAGTATTTT.

This chain uses TRBV9 with TRBJ2-2, with D tentatively TRBD1 (6 bases). The CDR3 sequence is 13 residues long. The ends were cut back, 2 bases at V and 5 bases at J, with 7 bases in the middle. Looked up from germline, CDR1 is SGDLS and CDR2 is YYNGEE. The CDR3 DNA is TGTGCCAGCAGCGTCCAGGGGACCGGGGAGCTGTTTTTT. As protein: CASSVQGTGELFF.

This clone was counted once. The rearrangement links TRBV29-1 to TRBJ2-1; possible D gene TRBD2, 7 bases. Germline CDR1 SQVTM, CDR2 ANQGSEA. The CDR3 is 16 amino acids. V lost 3 bases, J lost 2 bases, and 17 bases lay in between. For the CDR3, the DNA is TGCAGCGTTGATCGAACAGGGACTACAACCTACAATGAGCAGTTCTTC. Residues: CSVDRTGTTTYNEQFF.

DNA for the CDR3: TGCGCCAGCAGCTTGGTAATGGCAGGGGGCCCAGATACGCAGTATTTT. This encodes CASSLVMAGGPDTQYF. V and J are TRBV5-1 and TRBJ2-3; 8 nucleotides align to TRBD1. V lost 0 bases and J lost 4; bases outside the gene matches: 7. This CDR3 spans 16 amino acids. Germline CDR1 SGHRS, CDR2 YFSETQ.

This chain links TRBV2 with TRBJ1-1; a possible D gene is TRBD1 (6 bases). The germline V and J ends were trimmed by 6 bases and 9 bases, with 17 bases remaining between them. Germline loops: CDR1 SNHLY, CDR2 FYNNEI. This CDR3 comprises 13 residues. CDR3 sequence reads: CASSPDRPSKAFF. CDR3 DNA: TGTGCCAGCAGCCCCGACAGGCCTTCTAAAGCTTTCTTT.

The rearrangement links TRBV6-1 to TRBJ1-2; D is undetermined. Germline V gene lookup returns CDR1 MNHNS and CDR2 SASEGT. Trimming stripped 0 bases from V and 4 bases from J, with 6 bases between. This CDR3 is 13 amino acids long. The CDR3 spells CASSEARSYGYTF. CDR3 in DNA: TGTGCCAGCAGTGAAGCGCGGAGCTATGGCTACACCTTC.

J is TRBJ2-7 and V is TRBV5-6; TRBD1 aligns across 8 bases. The CDR3 consists of 15 residues. V was pared by 1 base and J by 3 bases, with 6 bases of the junction left unmatched. Germline V gene lookup returns CDR1 SGHDT and CDR2 YYEEEE. The CDR3 is CASSLSQGAVYEQYF. CDR3 in DNA: TGTGCCAGCAGCTTGTCCCAGGGGGCGGTCTACGAGCAGTACTTC.

The chain joins TRBV18 to TRBJ2-7; 10 bases are shared with TRBD2. Germline trimming cut 5 bases from V and 7 bases from J; bases unmatched to any gene: 2. This CDR3 spans 12 amino acids. Germline values: CDR1 KGHSH, CDR2 LQKENI. The CDR3 is CASSTLAGEQYF. The CDR3 nucleotides are TGTGCCAGCTCAACACTAGCGGGGGAGCAGTACTTC.

This chain links TRBV27 with TRBJ2-7; either TRBD1 or TRBD2 may supply D (5 bases each). Per germline, CDR1 MNHEY and CDR2 SMNVEV (reference sequence). Trimming left V 3 bases short and J 4 bases short, with 10 bases between. The CDR3 is made up of 13 amino acids. CDR3 nucleotide sequence: TGTGCCAGCAGTTTCGGGACGGCGTACGAGCAGTACTTC. Its protein product is CASSFGTAYEQYF.